The clone carrying this T cell receptor (beta chain) has only a few counts. It was with unique molecular identifiers that the TCRbeta library was prepared. Via MiXCR, TCRdb re-called the PCR reads, giving one row per CDR3 protein. Of roughly 350,000 distinct CDR3 sequences in the sample, around 10% are singletons; the top ten hold under 3%. The CDR3 consists of 18 residues. Germline trimming cut 3 bases from V and 7 bases from J; bases unmatched to any gene: 14. The germline CDR1 and CDR2 sequences are SGHTA and FQGNSA. This sample is part of a study of T-cell reconstitution after alpha-beta-depleted transplantation in children.

The source is a human donor who donated a stem cell graft to a child with acute lymphoblastic leukemia. This chain links TRBV7-2 with TRBJ2-1; 11 bases line up with TRBD2. Specimen: PBMCs from the stem cell graft donor, collected from the stem cell graft. The CDR3 protein is CASSFAGTSGSGGNEQFF. The CDR3 region has the DNA TGTGCCAGCAGCTTCGCAGGCACTAGCGGGAGTGGGGGGAATGAGCAGTTCTTC.